What follows are 11 T cell receptor beta chains derived from one specimen sequenced in a study of blood T cell repertoires in COVID-19. The assay was immunoSEQ multiplex PCR, and TCRdb's table has in-frame clones only and misses some. The sample lists about 260,000 clones, roughly nine tenths occurring once. Sequenced material: peripheral blood. The source is a man aged 40-55 years who had recovered from COVID-19.

The J gene is TRBJ1-2, the V gene TRBV28; 9 bases map to TRBD1. Germline V CDR1 and CDR2: MDHEN, SYDVKM. The CDR3 is 14 amino acids. Germline trimming cut 4 bases from V and 3 bases from J; bases unmatched to any gene: 3. Here the CDR3 reads CASSSGQGYYGYTF. The DNA of the CDR3 is TGTGCCAGCAGTTCGGGACAGGGTTACTATGGCTACACCTTC.

J is TRBJ2-2 and V is TRBV10-3; D remains unclear. The V gene's germline CDR1 is ENHRY and CDR2 SYGVKD. Trimming removed 2 bases from V and 3 bases from J, with 10 bases in between. The CDR3 runs to 15 residues. This CDR3 is CAISELLGYTGELFF. In DNA form, the CDR3 reads TGTGCCATCAGTGAGCTTCTCGGGTACACCGGGGAGCTGTTTTTT.

V gene TRBV5-4 combines with J gene TRBJ1-2, with 8 nucleotides matching TRBD1. V trimming: 4 bases; J trimming: 4 bases; junction bases outside the gene matches: 12. The V gene's germline CDR1 is SGHNT and CDR2 YYREEE (reference sequence). This CDR3 is built from 16 residues. The DNA of the CDR3 is TGTGCCAGCAGCCCATCTCGTGCAGGGGGCAGCTATGGCTACACCTTC. Its translation: CASSPSRAGGSYGYTF.

This clone has just a few counts. The chain recombines TRBV6-5 with TRBJ1-3; 8 bases are a match to TRBD1. Germline assignment: CDR1 MNHEY and CDR2 SVGAGI. The CDR3 loop spans 14 amino acids. With V trimmed by 4 bases and J by 3 bases, 2 bases remained unmatched. The CDR3 nucleotides are TGTGCCAGCAGTTGGACAGGGTTTGGAAACACCATATATTTT. Its protein is CASSWTGFGNTIYF.

The genes are TRBV2 and TRBJ2-1; D not resolved. This CDR3 has 15 residues. Trimming removed 7 bases from V and 0 bases from J, with 13 bases in between. Germline V gives CDR1 SNHLY, CDR2 FYNNEI. Here the CDR3 DNA reads TGTGCCAGCAACCCCGACCGAGGCTCCTACAATGAGCAGTTCTTC. Amino acid sequence: CASNPDRGSYNEQFF.

The genes are TRBV25-1 and TRBJ1-1; D call uncertain. V gave up 2 bases and J gave up 6 bases, with 10 bases separating them. This CDR3 region has 13 residues. The germline gives CDR1 MGHDK, CDR2 SYGVNS. CDR3 in DNA: TGTGCCAGCAGTGAAATTCGCGGGGCTGAAGCTTTCTTT. Residues: CASSEIRGAEAFF.

This clone was observed once. The V gene is TRBV2, the J gene TRBJ2-7; perhaps TRBD2 as D (5 bases). V lost 4 bases and J 1 base, leaving 8 bases between the germline ends. The CDR3 length is 13 residues. Per the germline V gene, CDR1 is SNHLY and CDR2 is FYNNEI. Here the CDR3 DNA reads TGTGCCAGCAGTGTTACGGGATCCTACGAGCAGTACTTC. Protein: CASSVTGSYEQYF.

A single count supports this clone. The CDR3 loop is CASSRGTSNPNEQFF. The CDR3 bases are TGTGCCAGCAGTCGCGGGACTAGCAATCCTAATGAGCAGTTCTTC. This chain joins TRBV7-9 and TRBJ2-1, with TRBD2 matching 9 bases. Germline V gene data show CDR1 as SEHNR and CDR2 as FQNEAQ (reference sequence). V dropped 6 bases and J dropped 7; count of bases not matched to a gene: 10. The CDR3 is 15 amino acids.

The chain is built from TRBV6-5 and TRBJ2-2, with TRBD2 as a possible D gene (5 bases). V lost 4 bases, J lost 6 bases, and 18 bases lay in between. Germline values: CDR1 MNHEY, CDR2 SVGAGI. This CDR3 spans 16 amino acids. This CDR3 reads CASSFPGSGGSGELFF. The CDR3 coding sequence is TGTGCCAGCAGTTTCCCGGGATCCGGCGGGTCCGGGGAGCTGTTTTTT.

Only one count was recorded for this clone. The genes are TRBV9 and TRBJ1-1, with D perhaps matching TRBD1 (5 bases). The germline gives CDR1 SGDLS, CDR2 YYNGEE. Trimming shortened V by 4 bases and J by 4 bases, and 17 bases separated the two germline ends. This CDR3 contains 15 residues. CDR3 sequence (DNA): TGTGCCAGCAGCCGGGGGTCGGGGGAGCCCACTGAAGCTTTCTTT. Its translation: CASSRGSGEPTEAFF.

The chain has TRBV6-5 and TRBJ2-7; 8 bases are shared with TRBD2. V was pared by 0 bases and J by 1 base, with 5 bases of the junction left unmatched. Germline loops: CDR1 MNHEY, CDR2 SVGAGI. The CDR3 is made up of 16 amino acids. The CDR3 loop reads CASSYSMAGGSYEQYF. The DNA of the CDR3 is TGTGCCAGCAGTTACTCGATGGCGGGAGGATCCTACGAGCAGTACTTC.